The rows below give T cell receptor beta chains drawn from one sample of a study of siplizumab effects on memory and regulatory T cells. TCRdb keeps only in-frame clones here, not all; method: immunoSEQ multiplex PCR. The profile shows tens of thousands of clones, approximately 87% of them singletons. The source material was memory CD4+ T cells sorted from blood. These receptors were obtained from a human donor in good health. Both conserved end residues are part of each CDR3. D genes are given only for firm matches. Expanded clones get a size class; other rows say once, few or many, or leave the size out.

>TRBJ1-2|TRBD1|TRBV7-2|-
CASSSGTGSGYTF
TGTGCCAGCAGCTCCGGGACAGGATCTGGCTACACCTTC
>TRBJ2-7|-|TRBV7-9|-
CASSLAGISEQYF
TGTGCCAGCAGCTTAGCGGGTATAAGCGAGCAGTACTTC
>TRBJ1-1|-|TRBV5-1|-
CASSRDGGTLNTEAFF
TGCGCCAGCAGCCGTGACGGGGGGACCTTGAACACTGAAGCTTTCTTT
>TRBJ2-7|-|TRBV5-4|few
CASSPTPGSDEQYF
TGTGCCAGCAGCCCTACCCCCGGGTCGGACGAGCAGTACTTC
>TRBJ2-3|TRBD2|TRBV6-1|-
CASGGGNTDTQYF
TGTGCCAGCGGGGGGGGTAACACAGATACGCAGTATTTT
>TRBJ1-5|-|TRBV18|-
CASSPASNQPQHF
TGTGCCAGCTCACCAGCTAGCAATCAGCCCCAGCATTTT
>TRBJ1-1|-|TRBV19|-
CASSISKPGPPKAFF
TGTGCCAGTAGTATAAGTAAACCGGGACCGCCGAAAGCTTTCTTT
>TRBJ1-2|-|TRBV14|-
CASSQDLNTYGYTF
TGTGCCAGCAGCCAAGATCTGAACACCTATGGCTACACCTTC
>TRBJ1-5|TRBD1|TRBV23-1|-
CAGDRVGKGTDGQPQHF
TGCGCCGGGGACAGAGTCGGTAAAGGGACAGATGGTCAGCCCCAGCATTTT
>TRBJ2-1|-|TRBV10-1|-
CASSESPGSYNEQFF
TGCGCCAGCAGTGAGTCCCCAGGGAGCTACAATGAGCAGTTCTTC
>TRBJ2-5|-|TRBV11-2|-
CASSLGRQETQYF
TGTGCCAGCAGCTTGGGACGCCAAGAGACCCAGTACTTC
>TRBJ2-2|-|TRBV21-1|-
CASSKERGRHTGELFF
TGTGCCAGCAGCAAAGAACGAGGGAGACACACCGGGGAGCTGTTTTTT
>TRBJ1-5|-|TRBV2|-
CASMGFSNQPQHF
TGTGCCAGCATGGGGTTCAGCAATCAGCCCCAGCATTTT
>TRBJ2-7|-|TRBV5-6|-
CASSEDDYEQYF
TGTGCCAGCAGCGAGGACGACTACGAGCAGTACTTC
>TRBJ2-7|TRBD1|TRBV10-3|-
CAAGWGQATYEQYF
TGTGCCGCTGGCTGGGGACAGGCTACCTACGAGCAGTACTTC
>TRBJ2-1|TRBD1|TRBV15|-
CATSRDQGGAYNEQFF
TGTGCCACCAGCAGAGATCAAGGGGGCGCGTACAATGAGCAGTTCTTC
>TRBJ2-6|TRBD1|TRBV5-1|-
CASGRGTGVHSGANVLTF
TGCGCCAGCGGCCGAGGGACAGGGGTGCACTCTGGGGCCAACGTCCTGACTTTC
>TRBJ2-7|-|TRBV7-8|-
CASSSNRASYEQYF
TGTGCCAGCAGCTCGAACAGGGCTTCCTACGAGCAGTACTTC
>TRBJ1-3|-|TRBV7-9|-
CASSLEARRDLSSGNTIYF
TGTGCCAGCAGCTTAGAGGCGAGGAGAGATTTATCGTCTGGAAACACCATATATTTT
>TRBJ2-7|-|TRBV4-1|-
CASSQVVSSSYEQYF
TGCGCCAGCAGCCAAGTGGTCTCGAGCTCCTACGAGCAGTACTTC